This is a list of T cell receptor beta chains from one sample in a study of T-cell memory formation after mild COVID-19. From the 5' RACE reads, TCRdb called clonotypes with MiXCR, one entry per CDR3 protein. The sample has 400,000 to 550,000 distinct CDR3 sequences; 20% to 30% are singletons. Material for sequencing was PBMCs or a T cell subset sorted from them (not recorded which). These receptors all come from an adult woman who had mild COVID-19 (a few samples of this study predate the infection). Cell type and time point are not known. Both conserved end residues are part of each CDR3. Fields, in order: clone size, V gene, D gene, J gene, CDR3 length, CDR3 protein, CDR3 DNA. A D gene is named only where the DNA matches it firmly. Clone size is shown for a subset of rows, as once, few, many or a class of expanded clone.

NA	TRBV4-3	TRBD1	TRBJ1-4	17	CASSQEKQGFLYEKLFF	TGCGCCAGCAGCCAAGAAAAACAGGGGTTCTTATATGAAAAACTGTTTTTT
NA	TRBV7-9	TRBD1	TRBJ2-7	14	CASSPRTGPYEQYF	TGTGCCAGCAGCCCCCGGACAGGACCCTACGAGCAGTACTTC
few	TRBV5-1	NA	TRBJ2-5	15	CASSLKSLIQETQYF	TGCGCCAGCAGCTTGAAATCCCTGATTCAAGAGACCCAGTACTTC
few	TRBV7-6	NA	TRBJ2-1	13	CASTRTDYNEQFF	TGTGCCAGCACCAGGACGGACTACAATGAGCAGTTCTTC
few	TRBV12-3/TRBV12-4	TRBD2	TRBJ2-1	13	CASSASGRAGQFF	TGTGCCAGCAGTGCTAGCGGGAGGGCCGGGCAGTTCTTC
NA	TRBV12-3/TRBV12-4	TRBD2	TRBJ2-1	16	CASSPPRTSGFYEQFF	TGTGCCAGCAGTCCTCCCCGGACTAGCGGGTTCTATGAGCAGTTCTTC
few	TRBV4-2	NA	TRBJ2-5	15	CASSQGKLYQETQYF	TGTGCCAGCAGCCAAGGGAAACTGTACCAAGAGACCCAGTACTTC
NA	TRBV7-3	TRBD2	TRBJ2-3	15	CASSLQAGGLTTQYF	TGTGCCAGCAGCTTACAGGCGGGGGGGCTAACTACGCAGTATTTT
NA	TRBV5-7	NA	TRBJ1-1	13	CASSCFVNTEAFF	TGTGCCAGCAGCTGTTTTGTGAACACTGAAGCTTTCTTT
few	TRBV7-9	TRBD1	TRBJ2-1	13	CASSLGTGEQQFF	TGTGCCAGCAGCTTAGGGACAGGGGAACAGCAGTTCTTC
NA	TRBV6-5	TRBD2	TRBJ2-1	16	CASKLAGAASYNEQFF	TGTGCCAGCAAACTAGCGGGAGCTGCATCCTACAATGAGCAGTTCTTC
few	TRBV7-2	NA	TRBJ1-1	12	CASSYSNTEAFF	TGTGCCAGCAGCTACAGTAACACTGAAGCTTTCTTT
NA	TRBV29-1	NA	TRBJ2-7	13	CSVEDEDTYEQYF	TGCAGCGTTGAAGATGAGGATACCTACGAGCAGTACTTC
NA	TRBV3-1	NA	TRBJ2-2	16	CASSRDPGQNTGELFF	TGTGCCAGCAGCCGCGACCCGGGACAGAACACCGGGGAGCTGTTTTTT
few	TRBV5-1	TRBD2	TRBJ2-1	22	CASSLPDSWPGTSGGTADEQFF	TGCGCCAGCAGCTTGCCGGACTCGTGGCCCGGGACTAGCGGGGGTACCGCCGATGAGCAGTTCTTC
few	TRBV12-5	NA	TRBJ1-1	13	CASALGWNTEAFF	TGTGCTAGTGCCCTGGGGTGGAACACTGAAGCTTTCTTT
NA	TRBV6-6	TRBD1	TRBJ2-3	18	CASSYPPGGQGHTDTQYF	TGTGCCAGCAGTTACCCACCCGGGGGACAGGGGCACACAGATACGCAGTATTTT
few	TRBV27	NA	TRBJ1-4	13	CASSLYGNEKLFF	TGTGCCAGCAGTTTATACGGGAATGAAAAACTGTTTTTT
NA	TRBV7-9	NA	TRBJ1-4	14	CASSLGLTGEKLFF	TGTGCCAGCAGCCTCGGGTTGACGGGGGAAAAACTGTTTTTT
NA	TRBV24-1	TRBD1	TRBJ2-1	14	CATSDPTGTNEQFF	TGTGCCACCAGTGACCCGACAGGGACAAATGAGCAGTTCTTC
NA	TRBV7-3	NA	TRBJ1-1	19	CASSLGGEFSRIKNTEAFF	TGTGCCAGCAGCTTAGGAGGGGAGTTCTCGAGAATAAAGAACACTGAAGCTTTCTTT
NA	TRBV30	NA	TRBJ1-2	13	CAWSVRAEGGYTF	TGTGCCTGGAGTGTAAGGGCCGAGGGGGGCTACACCTTC
once	TRBV7-9	NA	TRBJ1-2	15	CASSLSGAPAYGYTF	TGTGCCAGCAGCCTAAGCGGGGCTCCTGCGTATGGCTACACCTTC
NA	TRBV27	NA	TRBJ1-2	14	CASSPRGRSHGYTF	TGTGCCAGCAGTCCGCGGGGAAGGTCCCATGGCTACACCTTC
many	TRBV24-1	TRBD1	TRBJ2-2	16	CATSDSGQEDTGELFF	TGTGCCACCAGTGATTCGGGACAGGAAGACACCGGGGAGCTGTTTTTT
NA	TRBV20-1	TRBD1	TRBJ2-7	16	CSARDVGGQGIYEQYF	TGCAGTGCTAGAGATGTTGGGGGACAGGGCATCTACGAGCAGTACTTC
many	TRBV7-2	NA	TRBJ2-2	16	CASSLLGPENTGELFF	TGTGCCAGCAGCTTACTAGGACCGGAGAACACCGGGGAGCTGTTTTTT
NA	TRBV7-2	NA	TRBJ2-5	12	CASTPRVETQYF	TGTGCCAGCACACCCAGGGTGGAGACCCAGTACTTC
few	TRBV20-1	TRBD2	TRBJ2-7	13	CSAVAGVRNEQYF	TGCAGTGCTGTAGCGGGAGTACGTAACGAGCAGTACTTC
few	TRBV24-1	TRBD1	TRBJ1-4	16	CATSDAGTGNNEKLFF	TGTGCCACCAGCGATGCCGGGACAGGGAATAATGAAAAACTGTTTTTT
few	TRBV20-1	NA	TRBJ2-1	15	CSARDLGLAGYEQFF	TGCAGTGCTAGAGATCTCGGACTCGCCGGATATGAGCAGTTCTTC
NA	TRBV2	TRBD1	TRBJ1-3	15	CASSDAGTAGNTIYF	TGTGCCAGCAGTGACGCCGGGACAGCAGGAAACACCATATATTTT
many	TRBV5-6	NA	TRBJ1-1	12	CASSLTNTEAFF	TGTGCCAGCAGCTTAACAAACACTGAAGCTTTCTTT
many	TRBV5-1	TRBD1	TRBJ1-2	16	CASSWEQGQRGYGYTF	TGCGCCAGCAGCTGGGAACAGGGACAGCGAGGATATGGCTACACCTTC
once	TRBV2	TRBD1	TRBJ1-5	15	CASTLRDRSNQPQHF	TGTGCCAGCACCCTCCGGGACAGGTCAAATCAGCCCCAGCATTTT
NA	TRBV15	NA	TRBJ2-3	14	CATSRAATADTQYF	TGTGCCACCAGCAGAGCCGCAACAGCAGATACGCAGTATTTT
NA	TRBV25-1	NA	TRBJ2-7	13	CASTPWGSYEQYF	TGTGCCAGCACCCCCTGGGGTTCCTACGAGCAGTACTTC
NA	TRBV12-3/TRBV12-4	TRBD1	TRBJ2-5	15	CASSEGQGAWETQYF	TGTGCCAGCAGTGAGGGACAGGGGGCATGGGAGACCCAGTACTTC
few	TRBV7-6	TRBD1	TRBJ2-3	16	CASSLAGTGLSDTQYF	TGTGCCAGCAGCCTCGCCGGGACAGGGTTATCAGATACGCAGTATTTT
once	TRBV7-2	TRBD2	TRBJ2-2	15	CASSRLADGTGELFF	TGTGCCAGCAGCCGACTAGCGGATGGTACCGGGGAGCTGTTTTTT
few	TRBV27	NA	TRBJ2-3	14	CASSRGAGTDTQYF	TGTGCCAGCAGTCGGGGGGCCGGTACAGATACGCAGTATTTT
NA	TRBV6-5	NA	TRBJ1-2	15	CASSYRGDGDYGYTF	TGTGCCAGCAGTTACAGGGGGGACGGAGACTATGGCTACACCTTC
NA	TRBV5-1	TRBD1	TRBJ1-1	16	CASSPDLSGGGTEAFF	TGCGCCAGCAGCCCGGATCTCTCAGGGGGCGGCACTGAAGCTTTCTTT
NA	TRBV5-1	TRBD1	TRBJ1-1	16	CASSLGTGFMNTEAFF	TGCGCCAGCAGCTTGGGGACAGGATTTATGAACACTGAAGCTTTCTTT
NA	TRBV10-3	NA	TRBJ1-1	17	CAITIRPGPAMNTEAFF	TGTGCCATCACTATCAGGCCGGGGCCCGCTATGAACACTGAAGCTTTCTTT
NA	TRBV18	NA	TRBJ1-1	18	CASSPDNTGSYPNTEAFF	TGTGCCAGCTCACCAGATAATACCGGGTCATATCCTAACACTGAAGCTTTCTTT
NA	TRBV29-1	NA	TRBJ2-3	15	CSVEDPGLGTDTQYF	TGCAGCGTTGAAGATCCAGGTCTGGGCACAGATACGCAGTATTTT
NA	TRBV5-1	TRBD1	TRBJ2-1	13	CASSSDRADEQFF	TGCGCCAGCAGCTCGGACAGGGCGGATGAGCAGTTCTTC
NA	TRBV12-3/TRBV12-4	TRBD2	TRBJ2-3	16	CASSRTGTSVADTQYF	TGTGCCAGCAGTCGTACCGGGACTAGCGTGGCAGATACGCAGTATTTT
NA	TRBV6-5	NA	TRBJ1-3	12	CASRGPGNTIYF	TGTGCCAGTAGAGGGCCTGGAAACACCATATATTTT
NA	TRBV7-2	NA	TRBJ2-3	15	CASSSPQGPTDTQYF	TGTGCCAGCAGCAGCCCACAGGGACCAACAGATACGCAGTATTTT
NA	TRBV11-2	TRBD1	TRBJ2-7	15	CASSIGGQGPYEQYF	TGTGCCAGCAGCATTGGGGGACAGGGGCCCTACGAGCAGTACTTC
NA	TRBV7-9	NA	TRBJ2-1	17	CASSRKEIRDKGNEQFF	TGTGCCAGCAGCCGAAAAGAGATCCGGGACAAAGGGAATGAGCAGTTCTTC
NA	TRBV2	TRBD2	TRBJ2-5	13	CATEQLAGETQYF	TGTGCCACCGAACAACTAGCGGGGGAGACCCAGTACTTC
few	TRBV29-1	NA	TRBJ2-3	13	CSVANYRGDTQYF	TGCAGCGTTGCGAACTATCGCGGAGATACGCAGTATTTT
few	TRBV5-6	NA	TRBJ2-2	16	CASSYSGTSNTGELFF	TGTGCCAGCAGCTATTCAGGGACTTCGAACACCGGGGAGCTGTTTTTT